This entry describes one T cell receptor (beta chain). Its specificity is not known. Trimming removed 0 bases from V and 4 bases from J; junction bases left unmatched: 9. Germline values: CDR1 LGHNA, CDR2 YSLEER. The CDR3 contains 18 residues. Time point indicated: patch test 1, 2 weeks after DPC sensitization. Treatment in this sample: therapeutic diphenylcyclopropenone sensitization with weekly scalp DPC. The sample is drawn from a study of human T cells and chemical hapten exposure. Findings and limits, study-wide: Among expanded TCRs, significantly more large CDR3 similarity clusters formed than among controls. Counts of TCRs above 1 in 1000 frequency stayed unchanged with DPC sensitization.

MiXCR, applied by TCRdb to the RACE reads, yields one record per CDR3 protein. The sample lists around 150,000 distinct CDR3 sequences; 13% to 15% were seen once. This specimen was whole blood, taken in connection with sensitization to the hapten diphenylcyclopropenone (DPC). This TCR was recovered from a young woman with alopecia areata. Some clones in this sample may be carry-over from other donors' samples. This chain uses TRBV4-3 with TRBJ2-2; TRBD2 aligns across 9 bases. The CDR3 nucleotides read TGCGCCAGCAGCCAAGATCGGGGAGCGGGAGGCCCCACCGGGGAGCTGTTTTTT. Protein sequence: CASSQDRGAGGPTGELFF.